The 6 T cell receptor beta chains reported below all come from one sample, sequenced in a study of PD-1 blockade in classical Hodgkin lymphoma. Each patient experienced a relapse that followed autologous stem cell transplantation, and brentuximab vedotin exposure varied. The repertoire was sequenced with immunoSEQ multiplex PCR; TCRdb's copy has only in-frame clones and lacks some. Here the sample spans roughly 140,000 clones, about 78% being singletons. The starting material was peripheral blood mononuclear cells (PBMCs), obtained before the second cycle of nivolumab. The source is a human donor with classical Hodgkin lymphoma.

The V gene is TRBV28, the J gene TRBJ1-1; no clear D gene. The CDR3 covers 16 residues. CDR1 is MDHEN and CDR2 is SYDVKM in the germline V gene. V lost 3 bases and J 0 bases, leaving 14 bases between the germline ends. This chain's CDR3 is CASSFQIGGLNTEAFF. DNA for the CDR3: TGTGCCAGCAGTTTTCAAATCGGCGGCCTGAACACTGAAGCTTTCTTT.

The V and J genes are TRBV7-8 and TRBJ2-5; 7 bases are shared with TRBD1. The trim removed 5 bases at V and 1 base at J, leaving 7 bases unmatched. Germline V CDR1 and CDR2: SGHVS, FQNEAQ. The CDR3 has 15 residues. The CDR3 nucleotides read TGTGCCAGCAGCAGAACAGGGGTCGTCCAAGAGACCCAGTACTTC. It encodes CASSRTGVVQETQYF. The whole variable domain, remainder taken from reference TRBV7-8 and TRBJ2-5, is GAGVSQSPRYKVAKRGQDVALRCDPISGHVSLFWYQQALGQGPEFLTYFQNEAQLDKSGLPSDRFFAERPEGSVSTLKIQRTQQEDSAVYLCASSRTGVVQETQYFGPGTRLLVL.

V and J are TRBV25-1 and TRBJ1-2, with unresolved D. Trimming left V 3 bases short and J 4 bases short, with 12 bases between. The CDR3 is 14 amino acids. Germline CDR1 reads MGHDK; CDR2 reads SYGVNS. The CDR3 spells CASSDHREPYGYTF. CDR3 nucleotides: TGTGCCAGCAGTGACCACAGAGAACCCTATGGCTACACCTTC.

This clone showed up just a few times. The chain is built from TRBV4-3 and TRBJ2-3; TRBD1 is a possible D gene (6 bases). The ends were cut back, 3 bases at V and 7 bases at J, with 20 bases in the middle. Germline V lookup: CDR1 LGHNA, CDR2 YSLEER. The CDR3 loop spans 16 amino acids. DNA of the CDR3: TGCGCCAGCAGCCAGGCGGGTTTAGCAGGGGTAAATACGCAGTATTTT. Amino acids: CASSQAGLAGVNTQYF.

This clone was counted only a few times. V usage is TRBV29-1 and J usage is TRBJ1-6, with D uncertain. This CDR3 has 13 amino acids. Trimming took 5 bases from V and 5 from J, leaving 10 bases between them. In germline, CDR1 is SQVTM, CDR2 ANQGSEA. The CDR3 bases are TGCAGCGTTCGGCAGGTCGATAATTCACCCCTCCACTTT. This translates into CSVRQVDNSPLHF.

J is TRBJ2-2 and V is TRBV9; 7 nucleotides align to TRBD2. The CDR3 is made up of 16 amino acids. Trimming cost V 1 base and J 3 bases; bases outside gene matches: 6. CDR1 and CDR2 (germline): SGDLS, YYNGEE. The chain's CDR3 is CASSVRGDLDTGELFF. CDR3 coding DNA: TGTGCCAGCAGCGTACGGGGGGACCTAGACACCGGGGAGCTGTTTTTT.